The 22 T cell receptor beta chains below were found in one sample sequenced in a study of T cell responses to AZD1222 COVID-19 vaccine (dated by TCRdb to about 2021). This specimen's time point label, interpreted: baseline before first vaccination. To prepare the library, the immunoSEQ multiplex PCR assay was applied. TCRdb stores this immuneACCESS table with in-frame sequences only. Part of the clones is absent; in the studies checked, under half of the shortfall reflects unresolved V genes, and no reason is known for the rest. The sample records tens of thousands of clones, about nine tenths of which are singletons. The leading ten clones occupy 2.5% to 3.5% of the sample. The sample here was peripheral blood, taken on day 0 of AZD1222 vaccination. These receptors originate from an adult in good health.

The chain carries TRBV11-2 and TRBJ2-2, with D possibly called TRBD1 or TRBD2 (5 bases each). This CDR3 is built from 18 residues. V was shortened by 8 bases and J by 1 base, with 23 bases between the two germline ends. Germline values: CDR1 SGHAT, CDR2 FQNNGV. CDR3 sequence reads: CASFASFRGQGNTGELFF. In DNA, the CDR3 is TGTGCCAGCTTCGCTTCGTTTCGCGGGCAGGGGAACACCGGGGAGCTGTTTTTT.

The chain carries TRBV28 and TRBJ2-7; no definite D call. Trimming shortened V by 6 bases and J by 3 bases, and 15 bases separated the two germline ends. The CDR3 covers 14 residues. The germline V gene encodes CDR1 MDHEN and CDR2 SYDVKM. DNA of the CDR3: TGTGCCAGCAGCCTTGGCCGGAGCAGCTACGAGCAGTACTTC. Its translation is CASSLGRSSYEQYF.

The chain combines TRBV11-2 with TRBJ1-1; D is unresolved. The CDR3 covers 14 residues. Germline lookup yields CDR1 SGHAT and CDR2 FQNNGV. Trimming shortened V by 1 base and J by 1 base, and 7 bases separated the two germline ends. DNA for the CDR3: TGTGCCAGCAGCTTAGGTCCCGGGAACACTGAAGCTTTCTTT. Translation gives CASSLGPGNTEAFF.

The rearrangement links TRBV10-3 to TRBJ2-7; D assignment may be TRBD1 or TRBD2 (5 bases each). Germline V CDR1 and CDR2: ENHRY, SYGVKD. Trimming shortened V by 10 bases and J by 0 bases, and 19 bases separated the two germline ends. There are 15 residues in the CDR3. The chain's CDR3 is CATAPPGRSSYEQYF. In DNA form, the CDR3 reads TGTGCCACGGCACCTCCGGGACGGAGCTCCTACGAGCAGTACTTC.

The chain uses TRBV6-5 and TRBJ2-1; TRBD2 might be the D (5 bases). The length of the CDR3 is 13 residues. With 0 bases removed from V and 15 bases from J, the gap between germline ends came to 15 bases. Germline V gives CDR1 MNHEY, CDR2 SVGAGI. The CDR3 DNA is TGTGCCAGCAGTTACTCGCCCAGCGGCTTTAGGTTCTTC. Residues: CASSYSPSGFRFF.

The J gene is TRBJ2-5, the V gene TRBV6-1, with unresolved D. V was trimmed by 0 bases and J by 5 bases, leaving 13 bases between them. The CDR3 covers 15 residues. Germline CDR1 reads MNHNS; CDR2 reads SASEGT. DNA of the CDR3: TGTGCCAGCAGTGAAGCAGGATCCCGGGCGGAGACCCAGTACTTC. Translating gives CASSEAGSRAETQYF.

The chain couples TRBV5-1 to TRBJ2-7; D call uncertain. Per the germline V gene, CDR1 is SGHRS and CDR2 is YFSETQ. The germline V and J ends were trimmed by 7 bases and 7 bases, with 15 bases remaining between them. The CDR3 sequence is 12 residues long. The CDR3 nucleotides read TGCGCCAGCGGACGAACTAACCGGGAGCAGTACTTC. As protein: CASGRTNREQYF. Combining the CDR3 with reference TRBV5-1 and TRBJ2-7 gives the whole variable domain KAGVTQTPRYLIKTRGQQVTLSCSPISGHRSVSWYQQTPGQGLQFLFEYFSETQRNKGNFPGRFSGRQFSNSRSEMNVSTLELGDSALYLCASGRTNREQYFGPGTRLTVT.

The rearrangement uses TRBV11-2 and TRBJ2-2, with D tentatively TRBD2 (6 bases). Between the trimmed V and J ends, which lost 3 bases and 2 bases, there was a span of 7 bases. Germline V gene lookup returns CDR1 SGHAT and CDR2 FQNNGV. The CDR3 is 14 amino acids. The CDR3 region is CASSFSGNTGELFF. The DNA for the CDR3 is TGTGCCAGCAGCTTTAGCGGAAACACCGGGGAGCTGTTTTTT. Combining the CDR3 with reference TRBV11-2 and TRBJ2-2 gives the whole variable domain EAGVAQSPRYKIIEKRQSVAFWCNPISGHATLYWYQQILGQGPKLLIQFQNNGVVDDSQLPKDRFSAERLKGVDSTLKIQPAKLEDSAVYLCASSFSGNTGELFFGEGSRLTVL.

This rearrangement joins TRBV6-2 or TRBV6-3 to TRBJ1-2; possible D gene TRBD1, 6 bases. The CDR3 is made up of 15 amino acids. V shed 2 bases and J shed 8 bases, with 18 bases lying between them. Germline assignment: CDR1 MNHEY and CDR2 SVGEGT. The CDR3 DNA follows: TGTGCCAGCAGTTACACCGACAGACGGACAGAGGGCTACACCTTC. Residues: CASSYTDRRTEGYTF.

V usage is TRBV4-1 and J usage is TRBJ2-7; D perhaps matches TRBD2 (6 bases). The germline V and J ends were trimmed by 2 bases and 0 bases, with 14 bases remaining between them. The germline V gene encodes CDR1 MGHRA and CDR2 YSYEKL. The CDR3 has 16 amino acids. CDR3 coding DNA: TGCGCCAGCAGCCAACCGGGACGGGGGAGCTCCTACGAGCAGTACTTC. It encodes CASSQPGRGSSYEQYF.

For the CDR3, the DNA is TGTGCCTGGGGCCCCAGGGGGCCGGCTGGTGAGCAGTACTTC. Translating it yields CAWGPRGPAGEQYF. V and J are TRBV30 and TRBJ2-7, with TRBD1 matching over 8 bases. The CDR3 totals 14 residues. Trimming cost V 5 bases and J 7 bases; bases outside gene matches: 13. CDR1 and CDR2 from the germline V gene are GTSNPN and SVGIG (reference sequence).

The chain has TRBV11-1 and TRBJ1-4, with D unclear. This CDR3 comprises 13 residues. CDR1 and CDR2 from the germline V gene are SGHAT and FQDESV (reference sequence). V was trimmed by 2 bases and J by 6 bases, leaving 7 bases between them. The CDR3 sequence: CASSLTRDEKLFF. The CDR3 coding sequence is TGTGCCAGCAGCTTAACTCGGGATGAAAAACTGTTTTTT.

The rearrangement joins TRBV7-9 to TRBJ2-7; D not certain. V lost 5 bases to trimming and J lost 0 bases, with 2 bases between them. Germline V lookup: CDR1 SEHNR, CDR2 FQNEAQ (reference sequence). CDR3 length: 11 residues. CDR3 residues: CASSHSYEQYF. The CDR3 DNA reads as TGTGCCAGCAGCCACTCCTACGAGCAGTACTTC.

The V and J genes are TRBV7-3 and TRBJ1-1; perhaps TRBD1 as D (5 bases). There are 14 residues in the CDR3. The V gene lost 2 bases and the J gene lost 2 bases, with 9 bases spanning the gap. Germline CDR1 and CDR2: SGHTA and FQGTGA. As DNA, the CDR3 is TGTGCCAGCAGCTTACACCAGGGTAACACTGAAGCTTTCTTT. Protein product: CASSLHQGNTEAFF.

The rearrangement uses TRBV6-5 and TRBJ2-7; maybe TRBD2 (6 bases). This CDR3 has 12 residues. Trimming pared 10 bases from V and 8 bases from J, leaving 18 bases between. The germline V gene has CDR1 MNHEY and CDR2 SVGAGI. CDR3 protein: CATSGVDMKQYF. The CDR3 nucleotides are TGTGCCACGTCGGGGGTCGACATGAAGCAGTACTTC.

The V call is TRBV19, the J call TRBJ1-1, with D unclear. V was shortened by 5 bases and J by 8 bases, with 12 bases between the two germline ends. CDR1 and CDR2 from the germline V gene are LNHDA and SQIVND (reference sequence). There are 12 residues in the CDR3. The CDR3: CASSARATEAFF. As DNA, the CDR3 is TGTGCCAGTAGTGCCCGGGCCACAGAAGCTTTCTTT.

In nucleotides, the CDR3 is TGTGCCAGCAGTTATGGTTGGCAGTGGAGCTCCTATAATTCACCCCTCCACTTT. It encodes CASSYGWQWSSYNSPLHF. The chain uses TRBV6-2 or TRBV6-3 and TRBJ1-6; D unclear. The CDR3 is 18 amino acids. Germline V gene lookup returns CDR1 MNHEY and CDR2 SVGEGT. Between the trimmed V and J ends, which lost 3 bases and 0 bases, there was a span of 15 bases.

The J gene is TRBJ1-5, the V gene TRBV6-1; 9 nucleotides agree with TRBD1. This CDR3 comprises 16 residues. Germline CDR1 is MNHNS and CDR2 is SASEGT. After removal of 4 bases from V and 4 bases from J, the junction contained 8 bases not matched to a gene. This CDR3 reads CASSAMGGTGNQPQHF. CDR3 bases: TGTGCCAGCAGTGCCATGGGGGGGACAGGGAATCAGCCCCAGCATTTT.

The V gene is TRBV5-1, the J gene TRBJ2-3; the match to TRBD2 covers 13 bases. This CDR3 is 16 amino acids long. Germline assignment: CDR1 SGHRS and CDR2 YFSETQ. V was clipped by 4 bases and J by 3 bases; unmatched bases: 5. This CDR3 reads CASSTRLAGGTDTQYF. CDR3 DNA sequence: TGCGCCAGCAGCACCAGACTAGCGGGGGGAACAGATACGCAGTATTTT.

The chain employs TRBV27 and TRBJ1-2; D remains unclear. V lost 2 bases, J lost 6 bases, and 10 bases lay in between. This CDR3 has 13 residues. Germline V gene lookup returns CDR1 MNHEY and CDR2 SMNVEV (reference sequence). The CDR3 DNA reads as TGTGCCAGCAGTTTAAGTCCTCTCAATGGCTACACCTTC. As protein: CASSLSPLNGYTF.

J is TRBJ2-7 and V is TRBV7-9, with 13 bases aligning to TRBD2. After removal of 5 bases from V and 7 bases from J, the junction contained 8 bases not matched to a gene. This CDR3 has 15 amino acids. CDR1 and CDR2 (germline): SEHNR, FQNEAQ (reference sequence). The CDR3: CASSPGLAGEDEQYF. In DNA, the CDR3 is TGTGCCAGCAGCCCTGGACTAGCGGGAGAGGATGAGCAGTACTTC.

The J gene is TRBJ1-5, the V gene TRBV29-1; no clear D. The CDR3 has 12 amino acids. Germline values: CDR1 SQVTM, CDR2 ANQGSEA. V lost 6 bases, J lost 7 bases, and 13 bases lay in between. The CDR3 here is CSVAQMGQPQHF. Written as DNA, the CDR3 is TGCAGCGTCGCCCAAATGGGGCAGCCCCAGCATTTT.